Listed below are T cell receptor beta chains from one sample, sequenced in a study of T cell repertoires in cytomegalovirus infection. TCRdb reanalysed the reads using MiXCR and keeps one entry per CDR3 protein. This table holds more than 150,000 distinct CDR3 sequences, about 15% found once. The sample comprised CD8+ T cells from PBMCs. Source of these receptors: a human donor in good health (CMV status not recorded). Some clones in this sample may be carry-over from other donors' samples. The CDR3 runs from the conserved cysteine through the conserved F or W. The D gene is left open where the match is weak.

V: TRBV6-2/TRBV6-3
J: TRBJ1-4
D: -
DNA: TGTGCCAGCACCGAAACTGGAGATGAAAAACTGTTTTTT
CDR3: CASTETGDEKLFF

V: TRBV28
J: TRBJ2-5
D: -
DNA: TGTGCCAGCAGTAGCCAGCGGTACCAAGAGACCCAGTACTTC
CDR3: CASSSQRYQETQYF